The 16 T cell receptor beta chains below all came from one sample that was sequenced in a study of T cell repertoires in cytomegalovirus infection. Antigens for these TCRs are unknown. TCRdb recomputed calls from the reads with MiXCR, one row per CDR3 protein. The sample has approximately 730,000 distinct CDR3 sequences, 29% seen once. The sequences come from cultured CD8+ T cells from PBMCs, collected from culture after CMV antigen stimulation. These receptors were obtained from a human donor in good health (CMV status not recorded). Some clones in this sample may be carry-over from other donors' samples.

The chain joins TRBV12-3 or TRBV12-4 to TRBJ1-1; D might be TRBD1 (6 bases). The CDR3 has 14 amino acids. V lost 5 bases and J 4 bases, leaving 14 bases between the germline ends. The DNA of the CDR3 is TGTGCCAGCAGTCCCTTCACAGGGAGCACTGAAGCTTTCTTT. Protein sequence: CASSPFTGSTEAFF.

The CDR3 DNA sequence: TGCGCCAGCAGCCAAGAAGGGACAGGGTTTACCACTGAAGCTTTCTTT. This gives the protein CASSQEGTGFTTEAFF. This sequence joins TRBV4-1 and TRBJ1-1; 9 bases are shared with TRBD1. Losses at the gene ends were 0 bases for V and 4 bases for J; bases not matched to a gene: 6. The CDR3 has 16 amino acids. Per germline, CDR1 MGHRA and CDR2 YSYEKL.

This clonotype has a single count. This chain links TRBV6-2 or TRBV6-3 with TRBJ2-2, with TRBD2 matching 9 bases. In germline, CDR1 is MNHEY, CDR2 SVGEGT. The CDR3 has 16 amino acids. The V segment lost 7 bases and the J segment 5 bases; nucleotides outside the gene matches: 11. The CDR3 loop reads CASTTRLAGNTGELFF. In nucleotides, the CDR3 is TGTGCCAGCACAACGAGGCTAGCGGGGAATACCGGGGAGCTGTTTTTT.

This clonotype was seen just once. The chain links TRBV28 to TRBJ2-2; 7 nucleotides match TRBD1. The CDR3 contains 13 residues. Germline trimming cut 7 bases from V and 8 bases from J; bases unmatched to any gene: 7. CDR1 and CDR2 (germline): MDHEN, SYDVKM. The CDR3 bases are TGTGCCAGCAACTTCGGGACAGAAGGGGAGCTGTTTTTT. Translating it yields CASNFGTEGELFF.

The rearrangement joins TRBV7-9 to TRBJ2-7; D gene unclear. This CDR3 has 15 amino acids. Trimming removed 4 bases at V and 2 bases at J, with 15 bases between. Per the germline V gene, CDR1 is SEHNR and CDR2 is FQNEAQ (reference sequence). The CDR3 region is CASSYPDGNPYEQYF. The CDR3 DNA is TGTGCCAGCAGCTACCCGGACGGCAACCCCTACGAGCAGTACTTC.

The CDR3 coding sequence is TGTGCCAGCAGCTTCTCGACGACAGATACGCAGTATTTT. This encodes CASSFSTTDTQYF. The chain has TRBV7-2 and TRBJ2-3; no firm D call. Germline CDR1 SGHTA, CDR2 FQGNSA. This CDR3 is built from 13 residues. The V end lost 3 bases, the J end lost 3 bases, and 7 bases lay between the germline ends.

The CDR3 sequence is CASSPPNGYNEQFF. CDR3 bases: TGTGCCAGCTCACCACCGAACGGATACAATGAGCAGTTCTTC. This chain joins TRBV18 and TRBJ2-1; no definite D call. Germline-derived CDR1 and CDR2 are KGHSH and LQKENI. The CDR3 is 14 amino acids. Trimming stripped 0 bases from V and 4 bases from J, with 7 bases between.

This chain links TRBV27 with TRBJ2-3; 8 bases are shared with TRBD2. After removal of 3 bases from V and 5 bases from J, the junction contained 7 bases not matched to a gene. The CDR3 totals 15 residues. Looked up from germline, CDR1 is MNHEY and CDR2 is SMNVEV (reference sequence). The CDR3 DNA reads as TGTGCCAGCAGTTTCGGGGGGGTTTCGGGAGATACGCAGTATTTT. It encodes CASSFGGVSGDTQYF.

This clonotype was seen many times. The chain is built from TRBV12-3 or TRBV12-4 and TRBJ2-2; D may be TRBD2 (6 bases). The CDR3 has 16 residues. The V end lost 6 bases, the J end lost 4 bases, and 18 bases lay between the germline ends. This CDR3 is CASSPLTGRSTGELFF. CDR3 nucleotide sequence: TGTGCCAGCAGCCCCCTGACGGGGAGGTCCACCGGGGAGCTGTTTTTT.

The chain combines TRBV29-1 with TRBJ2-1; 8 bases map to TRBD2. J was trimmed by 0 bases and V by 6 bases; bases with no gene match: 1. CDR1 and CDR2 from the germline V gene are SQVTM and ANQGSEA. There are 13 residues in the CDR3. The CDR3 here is CSVRGGSYNEQFF. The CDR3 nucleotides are TGCAGCGTACGGGGGGGCTCCTACAATGAGCAGTTCTTC.

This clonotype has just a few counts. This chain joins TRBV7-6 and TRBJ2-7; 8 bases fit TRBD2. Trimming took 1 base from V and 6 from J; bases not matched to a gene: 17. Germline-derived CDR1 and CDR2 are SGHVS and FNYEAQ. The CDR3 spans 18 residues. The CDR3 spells CASSLVPPLAGGPSEQYF. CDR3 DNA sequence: TGTGCCAGCAGCTTAGTACCTCCATTGGCGGGGGGCCCTAGCGAGCAGTACTTC.

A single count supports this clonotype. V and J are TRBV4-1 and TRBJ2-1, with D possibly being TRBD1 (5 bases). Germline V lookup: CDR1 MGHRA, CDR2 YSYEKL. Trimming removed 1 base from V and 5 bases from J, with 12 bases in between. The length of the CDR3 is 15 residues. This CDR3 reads CASSQARQLNNEQFF. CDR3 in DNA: TGCGCCAGCAGCCAAGCAAGACAGCTGAACAATGAGCAGTTCTTC.

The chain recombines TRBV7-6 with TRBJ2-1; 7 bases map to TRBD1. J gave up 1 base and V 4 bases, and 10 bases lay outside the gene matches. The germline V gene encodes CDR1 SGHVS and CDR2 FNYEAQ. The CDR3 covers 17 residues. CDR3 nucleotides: TGTGCCAGCAGCTCACATATGCGACAGGGATCCTACAATGAGCAGTTCTTC. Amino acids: CASSSHMRQGSYNEQFF.

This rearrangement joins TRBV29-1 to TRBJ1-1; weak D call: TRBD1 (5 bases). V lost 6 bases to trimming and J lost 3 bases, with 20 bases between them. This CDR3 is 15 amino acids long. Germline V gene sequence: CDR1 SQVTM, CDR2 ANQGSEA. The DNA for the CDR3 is TGCAGCGTAACGGGTCGAGGGGCGAGCCACACTGAAGCTTTCTTT. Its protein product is CSVTGRGASHTEAFF.

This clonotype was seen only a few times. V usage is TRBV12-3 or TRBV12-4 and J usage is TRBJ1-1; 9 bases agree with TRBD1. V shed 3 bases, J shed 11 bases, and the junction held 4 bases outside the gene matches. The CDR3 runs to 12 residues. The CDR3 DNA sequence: TGTGCCAGCAGTTTGGGACAGGGTGACGCTTTCTTT. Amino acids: CASSLGQGDAFF.

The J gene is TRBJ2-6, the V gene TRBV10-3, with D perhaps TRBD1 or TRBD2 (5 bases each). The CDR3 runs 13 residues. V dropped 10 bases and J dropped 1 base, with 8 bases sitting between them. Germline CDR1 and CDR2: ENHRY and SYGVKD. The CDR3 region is CATWGSGANVLTF. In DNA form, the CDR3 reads TGTGCCACCTGGGGGTCTGGGGCCAACGTCCTGACTTTC.